Only a few counts were recorded for the clone carrying this TCR beta chain. Genomic DNA per cell subset filled all wells of several immunoSEQ plates. Some clones are missing from TCRdb's copy, which holds only in-frame ones; the method was immunoSEQ multiplex PCR. The sample has a few million clones, approximately 93% seen once. This sample is drawn from a study of shared clonotypes between healthy human individuals. Study overall: For every donor, three CD4 naive, three CD4 memory, two CD8 naive and one CD8 memory plates were used.

CDR1 MGHDK and CDR2 SYGVNS come from the germline V gene. Deletions cut 3 bases from V and 9 bases from J, with 8 bases between. This CDR3 region has 12 residues. Specimen: naive CD4+ T cells from PBMCs. The subset denotes: CD45RA+ positively selected. This receptor was obtained from a man between 18 and 35 years old in good health. Some clones in this sample may be carry-over from other donors' samples. This chain uses TRBV25-1 with TRBJ2-2; D gene uncertain. CDR3 sequence: CASSDLGRELFF. The CDR3 DNA sequence: TGTGCCAGCAGTGACCTGGGCAGGGAGCTGTTTTTT.